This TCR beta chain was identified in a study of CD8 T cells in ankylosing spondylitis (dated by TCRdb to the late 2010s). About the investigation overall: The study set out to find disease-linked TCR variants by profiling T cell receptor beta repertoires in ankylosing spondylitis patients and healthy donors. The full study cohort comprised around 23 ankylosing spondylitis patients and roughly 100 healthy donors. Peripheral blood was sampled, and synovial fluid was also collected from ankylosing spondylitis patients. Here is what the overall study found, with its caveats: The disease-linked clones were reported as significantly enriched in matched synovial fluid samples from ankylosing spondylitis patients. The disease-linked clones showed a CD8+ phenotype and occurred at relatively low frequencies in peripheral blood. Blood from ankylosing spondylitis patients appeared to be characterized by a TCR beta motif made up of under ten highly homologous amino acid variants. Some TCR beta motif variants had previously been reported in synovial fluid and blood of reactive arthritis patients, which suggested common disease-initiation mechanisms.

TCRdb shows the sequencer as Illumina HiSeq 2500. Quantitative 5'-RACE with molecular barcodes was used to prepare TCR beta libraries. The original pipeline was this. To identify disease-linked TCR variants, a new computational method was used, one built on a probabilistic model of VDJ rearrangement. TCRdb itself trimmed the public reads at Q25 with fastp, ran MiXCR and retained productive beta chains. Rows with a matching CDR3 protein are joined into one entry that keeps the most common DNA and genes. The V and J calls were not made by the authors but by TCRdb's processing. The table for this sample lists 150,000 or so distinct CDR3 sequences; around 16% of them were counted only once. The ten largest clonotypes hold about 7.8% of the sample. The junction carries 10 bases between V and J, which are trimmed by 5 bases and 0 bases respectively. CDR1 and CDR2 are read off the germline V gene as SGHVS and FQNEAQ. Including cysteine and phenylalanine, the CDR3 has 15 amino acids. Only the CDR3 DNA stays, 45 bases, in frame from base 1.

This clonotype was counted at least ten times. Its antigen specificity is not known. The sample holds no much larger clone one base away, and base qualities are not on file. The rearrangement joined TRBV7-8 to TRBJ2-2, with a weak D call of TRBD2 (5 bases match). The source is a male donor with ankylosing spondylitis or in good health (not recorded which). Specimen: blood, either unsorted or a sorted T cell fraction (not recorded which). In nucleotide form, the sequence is TGTGCCAGCAGCCCGAGCGGAGCGAACACCGGGGAGCTGTTTTTT. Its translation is CASSPSGANTGELFF.